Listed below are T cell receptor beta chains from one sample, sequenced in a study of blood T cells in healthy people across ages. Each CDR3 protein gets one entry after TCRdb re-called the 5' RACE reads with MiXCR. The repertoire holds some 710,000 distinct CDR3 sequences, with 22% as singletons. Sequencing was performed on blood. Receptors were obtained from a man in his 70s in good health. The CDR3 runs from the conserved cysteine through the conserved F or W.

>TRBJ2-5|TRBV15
CATSRDLRGETQYF
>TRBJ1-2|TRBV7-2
CASSSSGFYGYTF
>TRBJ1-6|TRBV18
CASSPGSGTNNSPLHF
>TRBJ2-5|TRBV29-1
CSVATGAQETQYF
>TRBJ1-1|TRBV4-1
CASSLGWTGDSEAFF
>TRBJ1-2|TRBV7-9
CASSLVGIQVSF
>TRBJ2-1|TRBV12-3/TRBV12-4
CASSFGGVENEQFF
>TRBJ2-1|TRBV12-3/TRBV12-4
CASGFLQVRGNEQFF
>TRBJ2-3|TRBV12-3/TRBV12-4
CASNQDRGSTDTQYF
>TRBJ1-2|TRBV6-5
CASSYGGDTYGYTF
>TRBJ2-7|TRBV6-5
CASSRDRGLSTQYF
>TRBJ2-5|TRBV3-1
CASSRQGRSQYF
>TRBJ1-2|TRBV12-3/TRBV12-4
CASSHRATGYTF
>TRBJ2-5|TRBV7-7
CASSPIAGGLETQYF
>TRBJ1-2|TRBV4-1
CASSQDSTGLLGYTF
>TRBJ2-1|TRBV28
CASSQAGGDHNEQFF
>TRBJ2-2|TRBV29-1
CSADRASTGELFF
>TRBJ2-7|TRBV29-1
CSVRGRDEQYF
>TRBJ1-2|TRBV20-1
CSATQGHKGYGYTF
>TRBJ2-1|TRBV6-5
CASSYRVRVGSYNEQFF
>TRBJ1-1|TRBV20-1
CSAQGASSTEAFF
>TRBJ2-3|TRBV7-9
CASSLEPGLAGDTLYF
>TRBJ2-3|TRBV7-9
CASSGEGVDTQYF
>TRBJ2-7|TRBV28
CASNHRGDYEQYF
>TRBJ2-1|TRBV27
CASSYGTSLYNEQFF
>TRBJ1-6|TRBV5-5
CASSLSPTVNNSPLHF
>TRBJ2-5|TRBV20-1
CSAIRGPQETQYF
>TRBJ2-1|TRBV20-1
CSAEGEGTAQHNEQFF
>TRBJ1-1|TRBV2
CASSGDRGEAFF
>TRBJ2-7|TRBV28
CASSPPGGSHEQYF
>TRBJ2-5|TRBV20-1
CSADKGGGRRFF
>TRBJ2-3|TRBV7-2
CASRRTSGGSTDTQYF
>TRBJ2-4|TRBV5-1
CASSLATGGVNIQYF
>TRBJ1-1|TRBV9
CASSLQGAMNTEAFF
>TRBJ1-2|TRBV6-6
CASADNYGYTF
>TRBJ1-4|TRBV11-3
CASSLDYRGGEKLFF
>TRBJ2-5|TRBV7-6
CASSSWSETPLQETQYF
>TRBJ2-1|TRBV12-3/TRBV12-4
CASSSLAAVSYNEQFF
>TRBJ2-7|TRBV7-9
CASSLDLSYEQYF
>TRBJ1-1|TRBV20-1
CSVPTGKGTEAFF
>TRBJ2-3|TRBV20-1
CSADPTADSGTQYF
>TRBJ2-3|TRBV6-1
CASTLAGALTDTQYF
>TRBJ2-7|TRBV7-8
CASSLERGRPYEQYF
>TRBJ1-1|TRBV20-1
CSAIPPRTGDPEAFF
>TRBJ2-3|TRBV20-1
CSATRADTQYF
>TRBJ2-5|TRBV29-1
CSVRVGAAQETQYF
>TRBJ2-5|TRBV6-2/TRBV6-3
CASSYGSGVGTQYF
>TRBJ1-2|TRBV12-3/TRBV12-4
CASSLSGRSGYTF
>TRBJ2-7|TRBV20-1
CSARDLDSSYEQYF
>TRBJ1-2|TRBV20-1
CSARDMFGTFHGYTF
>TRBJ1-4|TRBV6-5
CASSVGTGGKKLFF
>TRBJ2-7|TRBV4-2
CASSQRAGSPDEQYF